The 12 T cell receptor beta chains presented below share a single source sample, sequenced in a study of T cell responses to AZD1222 COVID-19 vaccine. The method was immunoSEQ multiplex PCR; TCRdb's version includes in-frame clones alone and lacks a portion of them. The table lists over 100,000 clones, around nine tenths of them singletons. Specimen: peripheral blood, collected on day 0 of AZD1222 vaccination. The receptors were gathered from an adult in good health.

This clone was observed once. The chain uses TRBV19 and TRBJ2-7, with 7 bases identical to TRBD1. The CDR3 is made up of 12 amino acids. CDR1 and CDR2 from the germline V gene are LNHDA and SQIVND (reference sequence). Trimming took 7 bases from V and 3 from J; bases not matched to a gene: 3. The CDR3 loop is CASTDRFYEQYF. In DNA form, the CDR3 reads TGTGCCAGTACGGACAGGTTCTACGAGCAGTACTTC.

This clone was recorded a few times. The chain employs TRBV2 and TRBJ1-6; D not resolved. V lost 3 bases and J 10 bases, leaving 16 bases between the germline ends. The CDR3 has 15 residues. Germline CDR1 is SNHLY and CDR2 is FYNNEI. The CDR3 here is CASSEALAAFSPLHF. In nucleotides, the CDR3 is TGTGCCAGCAGTGAGGCCCTCGCCGCCTTCTCACCCCTCCACTTT.

The CDR3 DNA follows: TGTGCCATCAGTGGGGGAGGGGGCCTTTCTAACTATGGCTACACCTTC. Its protein is CAISGGGGLSNYGYTF. This chain links TRBV10-3 with TRBJ1-2; 7 bases are shared with TRBD1. The CDR3 is 16 residues long. Germline V gene data show CDR1 as ENHRY and CDR2 as SYGVKD. Trimming took 4 bases from V and 0 from J; bases not matched to a gene: 8.

The chain uses TRBV28 and TRBJ2-7; TRBD1 aligns across 8 bases. Trimming took 2 bases from V and 2 from J; bases not matched to a gene: 2. The CDR3 spans 14 residues. Per germline, CDR1 MDHEN and CDR2 SYDVKM. DNA of the CDR3: TGTGCCAGCAGTTTAGTGACAGGGGCCTACGAGCAGTACTTC. Its translation: CASSLVTGAYEQYF.

This clone was recorded only once. J is TRBJ2-5 and V is TRBV27; 7 bases align to TRBD2. Germline loops: CDR1 MNHEY, CDR2 SMNVEV (reference sequence). V was pared by 4 bases and J by 4 bases, with 6 bases of the junction left unmatched. The CDR3 extends over 14 amino acids. The CDR3 reads CASSSRLALETQYF. The CDR3 DNA follows: TGTGCCAGCAGTTCCCGACTAGCCTTAGAGACCCAGTACTTC.

V usage is TRBV19 and J usage is TRBJ1-4; possibly TRBD1 for D (6 bases). V lost 7 bases and J lost 5, with 14 bases in between. The CDR3 runs to 14 residues. CDR1 and CDR2 from the germline V gene are LNHDA and SQIVND (reference sequence). CDR3 sequence reads: CASNRGQGNEKLFF. Here the CDR3 DNA reads TGTGCCAGTAACCGCGGGCAGGGGAATGAAAAACTGTTTTTT. The whole variable domain, remainder taken from reference TRBV19 and TRBJ1-4, is DGGITQSPKYLFRKEGQNVTLSCEQNLNHDAMYWYRQDPGQGLRLIYYSQIVNDFQKGDIAEGYSVSREKKESFPLTVTSAQKNPTAFYLCASNRGQGNEKLFFGSGTQLSVL.

The chain uses TRBV28 and TRBJ1-1; 9 positions agree with TRBD1. Trimming removed 8 bases from V and 7 bases from J; junction bases left unmatched: 5. The CDR3 runs 12 residues. Germline assignment: CDR1 MDHEN and CDR2 SYDVKM. CDR3 amino acids: CASEDRGYEAFF. The DNA for the CDR3 is TGTGCCAGCGAGGACAGGGGATATGAAGCTTTCTTT.

The J gene is TRBJ2-3, the V gene TRBV19; D is unresolved. The CDR3 is made up of 16 amino acids. Trimming pared 1 base from V and 8 bases from J, leaving 19 bases between. Germline loops: CDR1 LNHDA, CDR2 SQIVND (reference sequence). The CDR3 here is CASSIGGGPTGGTQYF. As DNA, the CDR3 is TGTGCCAGTAGTATAGGTGGCGGCCCAACGGGTGGTACGCAGTATTTT.

This sequence joins TRBV7-9 and TRBJ2-2, with D tentatively TRBD2 (6 bases). The CDR3 contains 15 residues. The germline CDR1 and CDR2 sequences are SEHNR and FQNEAQ (reference sequence). Between the trimmed V and J ends, which lost 2 bases and 2 bases, there was a span of 9 bases. The CDR3 here is CASSLSSGNTGELFF. CDR3 bases: TGTGCCAGCAGCTTAAGTAGCGGAAACACCGGGGAGCTGTTTTTT.

J is TRBJ2-5 and V is TRBV5-6; tentative D call: TRBD1 (6 bases). Germline CDR1 reads SGHDT; CDR2 reads YYEEEE. V gave up 4 bases and J gave up 4 bases, with 20 bases separating them. The CDR3 runs 16 residues. The CDR3 loop reads CASSTVPGQTGETQYF. Written as DNA, the CDR3 is TGTGCCAGCAGCACCGTACCGGGACAAACGGGAGAGACCCAGTACTTC. Full variable domain (remainder filled in from reference TRBV5-6 and TRBJ2-5): DAGVTQSPTHLIKTRGQQVTLRCSPKSGHDTVSWYQQALGQGPQFIFQYYEEEERQRGNFPDRFSGHQFPNYSSELNVNALLLGDSALYLCASSTVPGQTGETQYFGPGTRLLVL.

The chain uses TRBV29-1 and TRBJ2-1; D possibly matches TRBD1 or TRBD2 (5 bases each). The CDR3 extends over 14 amino acids. The V and J ends lost 6 bases and 2 bases respectively, with 14 bases between them. Looked up from germline, CDR1 is SQVTM and CDR2 is ANQGSEA. The CDR3 sequence is CSVAPGRAYNEQFF. CDR3 sequence (DNA): TGCAGCGTCGCCCCGGGACGGGCCTACAATGAGCAGTTCTTC.

This clone was recorded only once. V is TRBV30 and J is TRBJ1-1, with 10 bases that match TRBD1. The CDR3 spans 14 residues. Germline V CDR1 and CDR2: GTSNPN, SVGIG (reference sequence). Trimming cost V 4 bases and J 10 bases; bases outside gene matches: 12. This chain's CDR3 is CAWNPGQGVHRAFF. CDR3 in DNA: TGTGCCTGGAACCCTGGACAGGGGGTGCATCGAGCTTTCTTT. The whole variable domain, filled in from reference TRBV30 and TRBJ1-1, reads SQTIHQWPATLVQPVGSPLSLECTVEGTSNPNLYWYRQAAGRGLQLLFYSVGIGQISSEVPQNLSASRPQDRQFILSSKKLLLSDSGFYLCAWNPGQGVHRAFFGQGTRLTVV.